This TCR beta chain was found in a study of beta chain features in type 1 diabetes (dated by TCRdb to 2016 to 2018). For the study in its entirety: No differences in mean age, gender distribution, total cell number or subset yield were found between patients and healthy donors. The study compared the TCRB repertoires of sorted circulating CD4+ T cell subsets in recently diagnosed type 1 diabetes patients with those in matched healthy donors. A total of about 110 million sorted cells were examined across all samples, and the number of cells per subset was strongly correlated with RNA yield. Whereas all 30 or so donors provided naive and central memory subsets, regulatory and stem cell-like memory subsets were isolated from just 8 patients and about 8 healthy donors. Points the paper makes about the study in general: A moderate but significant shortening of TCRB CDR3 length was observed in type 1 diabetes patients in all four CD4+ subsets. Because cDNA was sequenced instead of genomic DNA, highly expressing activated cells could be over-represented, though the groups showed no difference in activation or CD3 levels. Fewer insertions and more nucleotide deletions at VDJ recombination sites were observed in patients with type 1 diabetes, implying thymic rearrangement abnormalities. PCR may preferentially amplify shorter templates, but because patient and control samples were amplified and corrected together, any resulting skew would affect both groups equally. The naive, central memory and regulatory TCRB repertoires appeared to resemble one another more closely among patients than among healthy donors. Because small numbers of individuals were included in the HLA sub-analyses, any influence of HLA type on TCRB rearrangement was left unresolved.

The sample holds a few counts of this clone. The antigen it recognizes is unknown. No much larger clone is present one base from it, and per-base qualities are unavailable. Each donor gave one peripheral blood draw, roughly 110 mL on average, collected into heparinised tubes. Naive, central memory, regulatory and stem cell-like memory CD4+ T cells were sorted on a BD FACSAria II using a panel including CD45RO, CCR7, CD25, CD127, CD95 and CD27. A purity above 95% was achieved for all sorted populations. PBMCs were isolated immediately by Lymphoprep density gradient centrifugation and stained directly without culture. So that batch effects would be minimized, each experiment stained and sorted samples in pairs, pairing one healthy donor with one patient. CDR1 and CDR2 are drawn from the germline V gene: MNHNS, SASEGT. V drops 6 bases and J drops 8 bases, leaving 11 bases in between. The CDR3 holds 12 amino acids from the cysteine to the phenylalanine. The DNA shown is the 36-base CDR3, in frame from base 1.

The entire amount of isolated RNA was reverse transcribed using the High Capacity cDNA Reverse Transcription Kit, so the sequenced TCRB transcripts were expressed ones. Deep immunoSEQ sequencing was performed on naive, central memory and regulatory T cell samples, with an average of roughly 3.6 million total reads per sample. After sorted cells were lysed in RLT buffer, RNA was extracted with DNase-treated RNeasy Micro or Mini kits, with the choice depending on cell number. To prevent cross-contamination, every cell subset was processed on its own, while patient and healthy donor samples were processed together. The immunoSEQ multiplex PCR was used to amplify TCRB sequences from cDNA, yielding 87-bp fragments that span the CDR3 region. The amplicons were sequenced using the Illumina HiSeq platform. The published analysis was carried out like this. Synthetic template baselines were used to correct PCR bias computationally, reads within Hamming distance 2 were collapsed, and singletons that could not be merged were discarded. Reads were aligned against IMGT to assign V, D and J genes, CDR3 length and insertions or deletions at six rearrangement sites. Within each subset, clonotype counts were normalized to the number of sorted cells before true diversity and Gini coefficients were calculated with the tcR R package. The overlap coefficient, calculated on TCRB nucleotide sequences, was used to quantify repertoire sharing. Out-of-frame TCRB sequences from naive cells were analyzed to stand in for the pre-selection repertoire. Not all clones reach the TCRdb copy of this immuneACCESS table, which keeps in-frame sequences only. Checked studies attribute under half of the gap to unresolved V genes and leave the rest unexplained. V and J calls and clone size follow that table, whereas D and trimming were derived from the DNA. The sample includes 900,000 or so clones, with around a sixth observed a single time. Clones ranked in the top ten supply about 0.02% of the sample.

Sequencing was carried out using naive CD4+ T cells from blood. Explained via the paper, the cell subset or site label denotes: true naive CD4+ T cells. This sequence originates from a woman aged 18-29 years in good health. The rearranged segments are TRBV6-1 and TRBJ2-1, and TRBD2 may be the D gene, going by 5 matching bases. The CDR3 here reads CASSALAYEQFF. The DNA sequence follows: TGTGCCAGCAGCGCCCTAGCCTATGAGCAGTTCTTC.